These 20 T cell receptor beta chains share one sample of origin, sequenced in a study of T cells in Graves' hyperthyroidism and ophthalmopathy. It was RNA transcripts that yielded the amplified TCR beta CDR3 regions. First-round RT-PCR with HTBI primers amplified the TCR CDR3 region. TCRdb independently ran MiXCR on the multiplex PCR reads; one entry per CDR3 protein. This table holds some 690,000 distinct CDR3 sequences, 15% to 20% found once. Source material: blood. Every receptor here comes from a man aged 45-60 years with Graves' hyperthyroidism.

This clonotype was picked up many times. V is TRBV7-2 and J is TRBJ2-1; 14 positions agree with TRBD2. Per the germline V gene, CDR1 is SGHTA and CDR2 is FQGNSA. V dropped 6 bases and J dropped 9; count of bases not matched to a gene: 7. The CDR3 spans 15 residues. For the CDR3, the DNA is TGTGCCAGCAGGGGGGGACTAGCGGGAGAAGGTGAGCAGTTCTTC. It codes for CASRGGLAGEGEQFF.

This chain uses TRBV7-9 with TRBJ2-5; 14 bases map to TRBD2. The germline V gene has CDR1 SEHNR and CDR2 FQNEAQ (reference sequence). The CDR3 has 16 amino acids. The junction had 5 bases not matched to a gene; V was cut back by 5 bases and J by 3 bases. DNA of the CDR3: TGTGCCAGCAGCCCCTGGGGACTAGCGGGAGAAGAGACCCAGTACTTC. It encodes CASSPWGLAGEETQYF.

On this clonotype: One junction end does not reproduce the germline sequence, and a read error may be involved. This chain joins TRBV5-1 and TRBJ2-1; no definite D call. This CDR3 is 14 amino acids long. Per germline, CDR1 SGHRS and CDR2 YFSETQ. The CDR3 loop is CASSVGGRNNEQFF. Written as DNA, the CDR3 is TGTGCCAGCAGCGTAGGTGGCCGAAACAATGAGCAGTTCTTC.

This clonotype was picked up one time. CDR3: CASSQPGRDRSYNEQFF. CDR3 DNA: TGCGCCAGCAGCCAACCAGGAAGGGATCGCTCCTACAATGAGCAGTTCTTC. The chain carries TRBV4-1 and TRBJ2-1, with D hard to call. Germline loops: CDR1 MGHRA, CDR2 YSYEKL. CDR3 length: 17 residues. Trimming shortened V by 2 bases and J by 0 bases, and 14 bases separated the two germline ends.

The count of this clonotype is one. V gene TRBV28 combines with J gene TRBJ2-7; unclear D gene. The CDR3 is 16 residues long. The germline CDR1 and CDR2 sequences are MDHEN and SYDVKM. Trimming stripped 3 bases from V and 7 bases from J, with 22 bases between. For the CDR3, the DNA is TGTGCCAGCAGTTTGAGAGACATGCGGAATTATGTTGAGCAGTACTTC. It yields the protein CASSLRDMRNYVEQYF.

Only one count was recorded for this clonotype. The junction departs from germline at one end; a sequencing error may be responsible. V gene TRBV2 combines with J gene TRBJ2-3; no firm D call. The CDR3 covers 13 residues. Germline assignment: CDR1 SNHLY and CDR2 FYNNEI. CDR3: CANSEQLTDTQYF. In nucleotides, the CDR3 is TGTGCCAACAGTGAACAGTTGACAGATACGCAGTATTTT.

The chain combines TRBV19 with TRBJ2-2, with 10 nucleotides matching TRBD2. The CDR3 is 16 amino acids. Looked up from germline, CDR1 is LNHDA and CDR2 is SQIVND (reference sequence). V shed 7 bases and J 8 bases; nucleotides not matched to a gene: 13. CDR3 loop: CASTASGRSLWGELFF. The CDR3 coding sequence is TGTGCCAGTACCGCTAGCGGGAGAAGCCTTTGGGGGGAGCTGTTTTTT.

Here the CDR3 reads CASSIWQGGPEAFF. The CDR3 DNA follows: TGTGCCAGTAGTATATGGCAGGGGGGGCCTGAAGCTTTCTTT. This chain joins TRBV19 and TRBJ1-1, with TRBD1 identical over 7 bases. This CDR3 spans 14 amino acids. J gave up 6 bases and V 2 bases, and 6 bases lay outside the gene matches. The germline V gene has CDR1 LNHDA and CDR2 SQIVND (reference sequence).

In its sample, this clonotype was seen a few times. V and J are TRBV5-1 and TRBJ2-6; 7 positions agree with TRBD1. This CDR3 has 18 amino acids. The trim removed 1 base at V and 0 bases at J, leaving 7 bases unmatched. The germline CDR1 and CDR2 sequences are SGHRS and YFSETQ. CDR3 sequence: CASSLLGGSSSGANVLTF. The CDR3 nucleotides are TGCGCCAGCAGCTTGTTAGGGGGCTCCTCCTCTGGGGCCAACGTCCTGACTTTC.

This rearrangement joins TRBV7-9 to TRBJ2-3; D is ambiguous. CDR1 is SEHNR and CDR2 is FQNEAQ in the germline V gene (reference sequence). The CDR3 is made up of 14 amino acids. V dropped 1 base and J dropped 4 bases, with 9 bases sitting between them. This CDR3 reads CASSLGFGPDTQYF. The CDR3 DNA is TGTGCCAGCAGCTTAGGTTTCGGTCCAGATACGCAGTATTTT.

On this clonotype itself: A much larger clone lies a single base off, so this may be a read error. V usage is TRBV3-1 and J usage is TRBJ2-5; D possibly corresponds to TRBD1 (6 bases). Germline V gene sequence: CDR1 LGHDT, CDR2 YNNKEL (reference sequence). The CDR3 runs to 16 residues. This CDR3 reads CASSQGVGGRGEAQYF. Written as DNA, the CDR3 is TGTGCCAGCAGCCAAGGGGTAGGGGGAAGGGGAGAGGCCCAGTACTTC.

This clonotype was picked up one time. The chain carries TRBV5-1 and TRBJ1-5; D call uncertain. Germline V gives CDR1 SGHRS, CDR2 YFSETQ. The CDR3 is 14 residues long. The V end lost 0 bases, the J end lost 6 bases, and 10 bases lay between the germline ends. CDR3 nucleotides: TGCGCCAGCAGCTTGGATAGGTCGGGTCAGCCCCAGCATTTT. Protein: CASSLDRSGQPQHF.

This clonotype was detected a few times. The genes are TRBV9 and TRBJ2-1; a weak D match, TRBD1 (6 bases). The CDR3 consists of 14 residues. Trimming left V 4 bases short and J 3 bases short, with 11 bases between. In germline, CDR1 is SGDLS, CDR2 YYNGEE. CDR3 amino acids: CASSPRTDYNEQFF. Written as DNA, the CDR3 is TGTGCCAGCAGCCCACGGACAGACTACAATGAGCAGTTCTTC.

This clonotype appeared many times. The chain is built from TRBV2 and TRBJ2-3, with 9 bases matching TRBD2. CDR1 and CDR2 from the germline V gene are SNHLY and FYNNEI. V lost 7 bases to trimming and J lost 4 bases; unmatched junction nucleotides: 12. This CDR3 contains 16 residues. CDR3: CASTKESGRIADTQYF. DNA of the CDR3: TGTGCCAGCACCAAGGAGAGCGGGAGGATTGCAGATACGCAGTATTTT.

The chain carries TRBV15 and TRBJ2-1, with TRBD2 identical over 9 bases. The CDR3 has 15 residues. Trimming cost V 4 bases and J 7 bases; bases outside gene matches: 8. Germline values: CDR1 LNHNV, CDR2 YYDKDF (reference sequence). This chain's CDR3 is CATSIAGGRRNEQFF. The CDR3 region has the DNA TGTGCCACCAGCATCGCGGGGGGGAGGCGAAATGAGCAGTTCTTC.

DNA of the CDR3: TGCAGTGCTAGACTAGATGGAGCAGATACGCAGTATTTT. It codes for CSARLDGADTQYF. The J gene is TRBJ2-3, the V gene TRBV20-1, with D uncertain. Per germline, CDR1 DFQATT and CDR2 SNEGSKA (reference sequence). The CDR3 has 13 amino acids. V lost 2 bases, J lost 4 bases, and 10 bases lay in between.

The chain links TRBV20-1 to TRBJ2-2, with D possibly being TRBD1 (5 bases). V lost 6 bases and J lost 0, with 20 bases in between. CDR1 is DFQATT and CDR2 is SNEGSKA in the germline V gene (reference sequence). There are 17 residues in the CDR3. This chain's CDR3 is CSARLQDRPSNTGELFF. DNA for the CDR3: TGCAGTGCCCGCTTACAGGACCGTCCTTCGAACACCGGGGAGCTGTTTTTT.

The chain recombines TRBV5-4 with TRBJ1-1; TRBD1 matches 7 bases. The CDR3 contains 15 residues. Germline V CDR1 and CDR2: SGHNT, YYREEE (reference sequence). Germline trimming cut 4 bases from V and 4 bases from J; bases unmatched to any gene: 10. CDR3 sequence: CASSPYPGGSTEAFF. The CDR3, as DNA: TGTGCCAGCAGCCCCTACCCAGGGGGGAGCACTGAAGCTTTCTTT.

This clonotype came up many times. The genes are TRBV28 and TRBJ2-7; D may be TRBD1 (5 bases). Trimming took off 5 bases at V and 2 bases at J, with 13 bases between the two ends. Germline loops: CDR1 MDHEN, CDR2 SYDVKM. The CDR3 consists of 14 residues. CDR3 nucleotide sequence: TGTGCCAGCAGTGTTTTTGACAGCACCTACGAGCAGTACTTC. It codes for CASSVFDSTYEQYF.

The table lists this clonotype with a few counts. CDR3 in amino acids: CASSLALGSGNTIYF. The DNA of the CDR3 is TGTGCCAGCAGCTTAGCTCTGGGATCTGGAAACACCATATATTTT. This chain uses TRBV7-2 with TRBJ1-3; no clear D. CDR3 length: 15 residues. Germline CDR1 reads SGHTA; CDR2 reads FQGNSA. Trimming took off 0 bases at V and 1 base at J, with 7 bases between the two ends. The whole variable domain, filled in from reference TRBV7-2 and TRBJ1-3, reads GAGVSQSPSNKVTEKGKDVELRCDPISGHTALYWYRQSLGQGLEFLIYFQGNSAPDKSGLPSDRFSAERTGGSVSTLTIQRTQQEDSAVYLCASSLALGSGNTIYFGEGSWLTVV.